This TCR beta chain comes out of a study of neurological immune-mediated disorders. There are 14 residues in the CDR3. The V gene end was trimmed by 7 bases and the J gene end by 0 bases; junction bases not matched to a gene: 5. CDR1 is ENHRY and CDR2 is SYGVKD in the germline V gene. Stated time point: technical triplicate 3. This clonotype has ten or more counts. Its antigen is undetermined. 5'RACE with 10-nucleotide random UMIs produced the cDNA. A single run covered 15-18 subjects with over 180 million TCR-beta sequences. A single record per CDR3 protein comes from TCRdb applying MiXCR to the 5' RACE reads. The table has around 47,000 distinct CDR3 sequences, 20% to 25% seen once; the top ten hold roughly 4%. Study-level results: Sharing of CDR3 amino acid sequences among expanded clones across subjects was absent, suggesting private repertoires in all groups. Whereas HTLV-1-associated myelopathy showed the most TCR clonal expansion, multiple sclerosis showed the least, with levels below those of healthy controls.

Sequenced sample: PBMCs. The chain couples TRBV10-3 to TRBJ1-1, with 7 nucleotides matching TRBD1. The clonotype comes from a man aged 55-75 years with HTLV-1-associated myelopathy (HAM/TSP). The CDR3 nucleotides are TGTGCCATCAAGACACAGGGGATGAACACTGAAGCTTTCTTT. Amino acid sequence: CAIKTQGMNTEAFF.